These T cell receptor beta chains were read from a single sample in a study of blood T cell repertoires in COVID-19. Only in-frame clones appear in the TCRdb table, and some are missing; sequencing was by immunoSEQ multiplex PCR. Counted here are over 100,000 clones, 80% occurring once; the ten biggest clones make up about 4.7%. The specimen sequenced was peripheral blood. These receptors originate from a human donor in a cohort sampled during active or convalescent COVID-19. The CDR3 runs from the conserved cysteine through the conserved F or W. A D gene is named only where the DNA matches it firmly. Rows may omit the clone size; those that give it use once, few, many or a size class.

d_call clone_size j_call v_call cdr3_nt cdr3_aa
- few TRBJ2-2 TRBV28 TGTGCCAGCAGTTACCCCCGGGGAGAAAGGAACACCGGGGAGCTGTTTTTT CASSYPRGERNTGELFF
- once TRBJ1-5 TRBV4-3 TGCGCCAGCAGCCAAGAGCTGAGCCAGCCCCAGCATTTT CASSQELSQPQHF
- - TRBJ2-3 TRBV2 TGTGCCAGCACCGGGACTACAGATACGCAGTATTTT CASTGTTDTQYF
TRBD1 - TRBJ2-7 TRBV5-1 TGCGCCAGCAGCTTGGCCCCGGGGACAGGGGACTACGAGCAGTACTTC CASSLAPGTGDYEQYF
TRBD1 - TRBJ2-6 TRBV30 TGTGCCTGGAGTAAGGGGGCGTTAGCTGGGGCCAACGTCCTGACTTTC CAWSKGALAGANVLTF
TRBD2 - TRBJ2-1 TRBV6-2/TRBV6-3 TGTGCCAGCAGTTACCCACACCTAGCGGTCTCCTACAATGAGCAGTTCTTC CASSYPHLAVSYNEQFF
TRBD1 once TRBJ2-3 TRBV19 TGTGCCAGTCGGGACAGGGGAACAGATACGCAGTATTTT CASRDRGTDTQYF
TRBD1 - TRBJ1-1 TRBV2 TGTGCCAGCAGGTCAGGGGGTGAGGGAGCTTTCTTT CASRSGGEGAFF
TRBD1 - TRBJ1-5 TRBV4-2 TGTGCCAGCAGCCCAGGGACAGGGGGTCAGCCCCAGCATTTT CASSPGTGGQPQHF
TRBD1 - TRBJ1-2 TRBV7-2 TGTGCCAGCAGCCCGACCCGGGACAGGGGGCATAACCGCTACACCTTC CASSPTRDRGHNRYTF
- - TRBJ2-7 TRBV7-2 TGTGCCAGCAGCTATAAGGACAGCAATTACTTCCAGCAGTACTTC CASSYKDSNYFQQYF
- - TRBJ2-5 TRBV2 TGTGCCAGCAGTGGGCCGGGGGGCCTCCAAGAGACCCAGTACTTC CASSGPGGLQETQYF
- - TRBJ1-2 TRBV7-2 TGTGCCAGCAGCTTTACAGCGGACGCTAACTATGGCTACACCTTC CASSFTADANYGYTF
TRBD2 - TRBJ2-3 TRBV4-3 TGCGCCAGCAGCCAAGAATCAGCGGGGCCTCGAGATACGCAGTATTTT CASSQESAGPRDTQYF
TRBD1 - TRBJ2-3 TRBV6-5 TGTGCCAGTAGTAACCGGGACAGGCTAACAGATACGCAGTATTTT CASSNRDRLTDTQYF
- once TRBJ2-5 TRBV6-2/TRBV6-3 TGTGCCAGCAGTTACAGGGGATTCGGAGAGACCCAGTACTTC CASSYRGFGETQYF
- - TRBJ1-4 TRBV28 TGTGCCAGCAGGCGGGGGGTAATTGAAAAACTGTTTTTT CASRRGVIEKLFF
TRBD1 - TRBJ2-1 TRBV3-1/TRBV3-2 TGTGCCAGCAGCCATAGAGACAGGGGGGCCTACAATGAGCAGTTCTTC CASSHRDRGAYNEQFF
TRBD1 - TRBJ1-1 TRBV14 TGTGCCAGCAGCCCACACAGGGGAGTTAGGACTGAAGCTTTCTTT CASSPHRGVRTEAFF
- - TRBJ2-2 TRBV18 TGTGCCAGCTCACCACCGTCGGGGAACACCGGGGAGCTGTTTTTT CASSPPSGNTGELFF
- - TRBJ1-2 TRBV6-2/TRBV6-3 TGTGCCAGCAGTCAAGGGGTTTACGGCTACACCTTC CASSQGVYGYTF
- - TRBJ2-7 TRBV28 TGTGCCAGCAGCCCTATAGCTTCCTACGAGCAGTACTTC CASSPIASYEQYF
- few TRBJ1-4 TRBV25-1 TGTGCCAGCAGTGACGTAGGGGCCATTGAAAAACTGTTTTTT CASSDVGAIEKLFF
- - TRBJ2-7 TRBV7-2 TGTGCCAGCAGCTCCGCCCCCTTCGAAGACAGAGCCTACGAGCAGTACTTC CASSSAPFEDRAYEQYF
- - TRBJ2-5 TRBV28 TGTGCCAGCAGCCCCGAGGAGACCCAGTACTTC CASSPEETQYF
TRBD2 - TRBJ2-5 TRBV19 TGTGCCAGTAGTCGGACTAGCGGGGAGACCCAGTACTTC CASSRTSGETQYF
- - TRBJ2-1 TRBV27 TGTGCCAGCAGTTTTAGGGGGGGGCCATTGAATGAGCAGTTCTTC CASSFRGGPLNEQFF
- - TRBJ2-3 TRBV5-4 TGTGCCAGCAGCTTGGCCAGGGGTCTACTCACAGATACGCAGTATTTT CASSLARGLLTDTQYF
- - TRBJ1-1 TRBV21-1 TGTGCCAGCAGCAAAGCGGGGCAGTTCCTTGAAGCTTTCTTT CASSKAGQFLEAFF
- - TRBJ1-4 TRBV30 TGTGCCGGGCAGGGCAGGGAAAAACTGTTTTTT CAGQGREKLFF
TRBD1 - TRBJ2-7 TRBV7-7 TGTGCCAGCAGCTTAGGGCCCACAGGGGTCTACGAGCAGTACTTC CASSLGPTGVYEQYF
TRBD1 many TRBJ1-1 TRBV9 TGTGCCAGCAACACCGGACAGGGAAAAGCTTTCTTT CASNTGQGKAFF
TRBD1 - TRBJ2-7 TRBV5-5 TGTGCCAGCAGCTCCCGGGACAGCCTCTCCTACGAGCAGTACTTC CASSSRDSLSYEQYF
- few TRBJ2-7 TRBV5-1 TGCGCCAGCAGCTTGGATACACTCCCAGGGACCTACGAGCAGTACTTC CASSLDTLPGTYEQYF
- - TRBJ1-5 TRBV18 TGTGCCAGCTCACTGACAGAATCGGGCAATCAGCCCCAGCATTTT CASSLTESGNQPQHF
TRBD1 - TRBJ1-2 TRBV7-9 TGTGCCAGCAGCTTAGATACCGGGACAGCCATAGCTAACTATGGCTACACCTTC CASSLDTGTAIANYGYTF
TRBD1 - TRBJ1-6 TRBV7-8 TGTGCCAGCAGCCGAGAGGGGACAGGGGTAGGTTCACCCCTCCACTTT CASSREGTGVGSPLHF
TRBD1 - TRBJ2-7 TRBV12-3/TRBV12-4 TGTGCCAGCAGTACGGGACAGGGCTTTGAGCAGTACTTC CASSTGQGFEQYF
- - TRBJ2-7 TRBV5-1 TGCGCCAGCAGCTTGGCCGCGAAAGCTACGGTGTACTTC CASSLAAKATVYF
TRBD1 - TRBJ1-1 TRBV18 TGTGCCAGCAAGCCGTCAGGGACAGAGCGAGCTTTCTTT CASKPSGTERAFF
- - TRBJ2-3 TRBV6-1 TGTGCCAGCAGTGAAGTGGTCAGGGCAGATACGCAGTATTTT CASSEVVRADTQYF